This T cell receptor beta chain emerged from a study of blood T cell repertoires in COVID-19. V lost 0 bases and J lost 0; bases outside the gene matches: 12. This CDR3 region has 20 residues. Germline V CDR1 and CDR2: SGHVS, FQNEAQ. Libraries were prepared by immunoSEQ multiplex PCR; TCRdb keeps only in-frame clonotypes and omits some of them. The sample gives 200,000 to 250,000 clones, more than 75% of which show up once; over 4% is in the top ten. This receptor was obtained from a woman aged 70 to 79 with COVID-19, enrolled during active disease. The V and J genes are TRBV7-8 and TRBJ2-3; 10 bases match TRBD2. The sequencing sample was made of peripheral blood. CDR3 amino acids: CASSLASASGSASSTDTQYF. The CDR3 nucleotides read TGTGCCAGCAGCTTAGCGTCAGCTAGCGGGAGCGCCTCTAGCACAGATACGCAGTATTTT.